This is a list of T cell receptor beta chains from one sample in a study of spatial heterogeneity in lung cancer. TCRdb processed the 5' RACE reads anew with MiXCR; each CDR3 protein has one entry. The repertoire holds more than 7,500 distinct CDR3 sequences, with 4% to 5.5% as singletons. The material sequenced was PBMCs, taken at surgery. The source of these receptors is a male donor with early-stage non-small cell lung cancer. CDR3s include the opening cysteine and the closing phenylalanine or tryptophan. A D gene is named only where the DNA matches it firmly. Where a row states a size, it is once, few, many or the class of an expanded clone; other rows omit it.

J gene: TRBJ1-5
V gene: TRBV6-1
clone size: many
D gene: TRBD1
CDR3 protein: CASLGTGVSNQPQHF
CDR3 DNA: TGTGCCAGCTTAGGGACAGGGGTTAGCAATCAGCCCCAGCATTTT

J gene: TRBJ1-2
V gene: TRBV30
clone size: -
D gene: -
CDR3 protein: CAWRNKGGYGYTF
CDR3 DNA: TGTGCCTGGAGGAATAAGGGAGGCTATGGCTACACCTTC

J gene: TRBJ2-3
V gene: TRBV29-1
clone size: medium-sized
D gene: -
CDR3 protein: CSVEAGLSTDTQYF
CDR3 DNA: TGCAGCGTTGAAGCAGGGCTGAGCACAGATACGCAGTATTTT

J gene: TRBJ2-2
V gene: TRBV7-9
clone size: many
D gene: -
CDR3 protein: CASSLGATGELFF
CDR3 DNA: TGTGCCAGCAGCTTGGGAGCGACCGGGGAGCTGTTTTTT

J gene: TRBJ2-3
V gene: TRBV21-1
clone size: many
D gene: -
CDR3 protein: CASSSSEPGLADPTQYF
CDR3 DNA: TGTGCCAGCAGCAGTTCCGAGCCGGGACTAGCAGATCCTACGCAGTATTTT

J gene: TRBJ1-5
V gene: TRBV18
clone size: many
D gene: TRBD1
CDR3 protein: CASSPTTGPQPQHF
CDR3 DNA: TGTGCCAGCTCACCCACGACAGGGCCCCAGCCCCAGCATTTT

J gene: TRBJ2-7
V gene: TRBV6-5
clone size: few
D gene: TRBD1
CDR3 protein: CASKVWTGDYEQYF
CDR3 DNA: TGTGCCAGCAAAGTCTGGACAGGGGACTACGAGCAGTACTTC

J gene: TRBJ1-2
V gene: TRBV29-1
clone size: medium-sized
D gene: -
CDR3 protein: CSVQFASYGYTF
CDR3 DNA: TGCAGCGTCCAATTCGCCTCCTATGGCTACACCTTC

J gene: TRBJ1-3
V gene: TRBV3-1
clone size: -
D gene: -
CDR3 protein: CASSQDLGLSGNTIYF
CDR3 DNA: TGTGCCAGCAGCCAAGATTTGGGACTCTCTGGAAACACCATATATTTT

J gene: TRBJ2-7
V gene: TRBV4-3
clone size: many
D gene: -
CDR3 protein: CASSQVARTYEQYF
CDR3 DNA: TGCGCCAGCAGCCAAGTTGCCAGAACCTACGAGCAGTACTTC

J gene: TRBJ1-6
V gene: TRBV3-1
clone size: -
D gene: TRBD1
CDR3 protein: CASSHSRDRGRFFNNSPLHF
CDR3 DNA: TGTGCCAGCAGCCATTCCCGGGACAGGGGGCGCTTTTTCAATAATTCACCCCTCCACTTT

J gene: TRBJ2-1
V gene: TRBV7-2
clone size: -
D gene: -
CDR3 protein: CASSLGTGRAQFF
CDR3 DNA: TGTGCCAGCAGCTTAGGAACAGGGCGAGCGCAGTTCTTC

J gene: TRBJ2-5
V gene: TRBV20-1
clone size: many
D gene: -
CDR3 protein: CSAEYQETQYF
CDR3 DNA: TGCAGTGCGGAGTACCAAGAGACCCAGTACTTC

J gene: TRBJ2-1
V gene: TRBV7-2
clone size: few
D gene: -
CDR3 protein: CASSTQPRQVGQFF
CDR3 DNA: TGTGCCAGCAGCACACAACCCCGACAAGTAGGGCAGTTCTTC

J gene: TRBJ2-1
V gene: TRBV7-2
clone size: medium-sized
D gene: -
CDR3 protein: CASSLVAVPYNEQFF
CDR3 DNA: TGTGCCAGCAGCTTAGTGGCGGTTCCTTACAATGAGCAGTTCTTC

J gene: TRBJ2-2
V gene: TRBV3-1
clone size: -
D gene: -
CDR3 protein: CASTYRATGELFF
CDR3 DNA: TGTGCCAGCACCTACAGGGCAACCGGGGAGCTGTTTTTT

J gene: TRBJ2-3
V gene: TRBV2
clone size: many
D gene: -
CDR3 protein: CASRTKTGPPRDTQYF
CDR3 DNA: TGTGCCAGCAGAACAAAGACAGGCCCGCCAAGGGATACGCAGTATTTT

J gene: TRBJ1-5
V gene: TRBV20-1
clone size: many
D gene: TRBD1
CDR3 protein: CSARDVEGTGGTRSNQPQHF
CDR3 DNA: TGCAGTGCTAGAGACGTGGAGGGGACAGGGGGCACGAGGAGCAATCAGCCCCAGCATTTT

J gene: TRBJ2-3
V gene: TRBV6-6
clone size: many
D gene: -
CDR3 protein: CASSLGGQDTQYF
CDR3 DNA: TGTGCCAGCAGCCTCGGGGGGCAGGATACGCAGTATTTT

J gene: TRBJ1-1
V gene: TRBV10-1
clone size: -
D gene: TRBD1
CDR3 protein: CASSEDRGNTEAFF
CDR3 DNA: TGCGCCAGCAGTGAGGACAGGGGAAACACTGAAGCTTTCTTT

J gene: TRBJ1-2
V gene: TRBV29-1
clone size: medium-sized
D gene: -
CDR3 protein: CSVEWQGNYGYTF
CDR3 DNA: TGCAGCGTTGAGTGGCAGGGGAACTATGGCTACACCTTC

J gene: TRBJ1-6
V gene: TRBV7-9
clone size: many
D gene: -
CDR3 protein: CASRLAVGAHSPLHF
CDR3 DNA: TGTGCCAGCAGACTAGCCGTGGGCGCACATTCACCCCTCCACTTT

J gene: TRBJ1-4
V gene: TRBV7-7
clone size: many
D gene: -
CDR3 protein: CASSLGRTLNEKLFF
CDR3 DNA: TGTGCCAGCAGCTTAGGAAGGACGTTAAATGAAAAACTGTTTTTT

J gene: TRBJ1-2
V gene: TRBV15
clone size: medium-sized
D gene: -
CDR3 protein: CATSREEGDGYTF
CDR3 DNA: TGTGCCACCAGCAGAGAGGAAGGCGACGGCTACACCTTC

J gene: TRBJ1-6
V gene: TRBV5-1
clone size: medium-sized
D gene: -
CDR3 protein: CASSLEYYDSPLHF
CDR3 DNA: TGCGCCAGCAGCTTGGAGTACTATGATTCACCCCTCCACTTT

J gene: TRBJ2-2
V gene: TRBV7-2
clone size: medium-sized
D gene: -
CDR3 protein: CASSLKLGLTGELFF
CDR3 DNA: TGTGCCAGCAGCTTAAAGTTGGGTCTCACCGGGGAGCTGTTTTTT

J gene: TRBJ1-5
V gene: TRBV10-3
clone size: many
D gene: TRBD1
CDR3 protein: CAISDSGGSNQPQHF
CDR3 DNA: TGTGCCATCAGTGACTCAGGGGGTAGCAATCAGCCCCAGCATTTT

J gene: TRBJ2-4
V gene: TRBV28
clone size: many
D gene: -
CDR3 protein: CASSLWGTTRMGAKNIQYF
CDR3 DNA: TGTGCCAGCAGTTTATGGGGGACAACTAGGATGGGCGCCAAAAACATTCAGTACTTC

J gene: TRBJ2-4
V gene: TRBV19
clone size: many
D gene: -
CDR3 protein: CASSSGAKNIQYF
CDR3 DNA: TGTGCCAGTAGTAGTGGGGCCAAAAACATTCAGTACTTC

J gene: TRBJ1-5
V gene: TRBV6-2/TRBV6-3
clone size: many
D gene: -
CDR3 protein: CASSPPSDMQPQHF
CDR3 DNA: TGTGCCAGCAGCCCACCTTCGGACATGCAGCCCCAGCATTTT

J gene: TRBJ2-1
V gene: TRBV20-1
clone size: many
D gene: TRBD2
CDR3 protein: CSARGASGLAIYEQFF
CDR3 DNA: TGCAGTGCTAGAGGGGCTTCGGGACTAGCTATCTATGAGCAGTTCTTC

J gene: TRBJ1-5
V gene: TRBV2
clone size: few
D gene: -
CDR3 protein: CASQGPSRSNQPQHF
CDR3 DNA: TGTGCCAGCCAGGGACCCAGCAGGAGCAATCAGCCCCAGCATTTT

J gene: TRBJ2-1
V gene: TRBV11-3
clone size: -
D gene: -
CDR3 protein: CASSSMGLGEQFF
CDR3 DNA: TGTGCCAGCAGCTCAATGGGGCTTGGGGAGCAGTTCTTC

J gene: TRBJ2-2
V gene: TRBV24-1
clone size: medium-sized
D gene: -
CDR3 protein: CATSETNGELFF
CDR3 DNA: TGTGCCACCAGTGAAACCAACGGGGAGCTGTTTTTT

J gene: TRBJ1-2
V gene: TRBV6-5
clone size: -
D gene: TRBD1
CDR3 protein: CASSPGQGGFYTF
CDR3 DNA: TGTGCCAGCAGCCCAGGACAGGGGGGATTCTACACCTTC

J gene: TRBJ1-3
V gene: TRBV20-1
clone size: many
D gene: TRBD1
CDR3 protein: CSARDGQGGSGNTIYF
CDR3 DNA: TGCAGTGCTAGAGATGGACAGGGAGGCTCTGGAAACACCATATATTTT

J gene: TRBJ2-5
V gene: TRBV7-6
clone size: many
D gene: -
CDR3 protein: CASSLGRVFQETQYF
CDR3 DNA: TGTGCCAGCAGCTTAGGCCGGGTTTTCCAAGAGACCCAGTACTTC

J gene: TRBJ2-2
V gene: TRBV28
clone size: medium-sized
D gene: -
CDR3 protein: CASSLTGGESGELFF
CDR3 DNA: TGTGCCAGCAGTCTCACTGGTGGGGAGAGCGGGGAGCTGTTTTTT

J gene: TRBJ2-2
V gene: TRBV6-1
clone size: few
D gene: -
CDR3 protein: CASSETANTGELFF
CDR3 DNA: TGTGCCAGCAGTGAGACAGCGAACACCGGGGAGCTGTTTTTT

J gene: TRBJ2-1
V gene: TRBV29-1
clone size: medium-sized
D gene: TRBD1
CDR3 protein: CSVSNGQDYNEQFF
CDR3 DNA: TGCAGCGTCAGTAATGGACAGGACTACAATGAGCAGTTCTTC

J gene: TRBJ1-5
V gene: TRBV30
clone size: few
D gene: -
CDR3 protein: CAWSGGSVSGQPQHF
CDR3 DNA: TGTGCCTGGAGTGGGGGCTCGGTATCAGGTCAGCCCCAGCATTTT

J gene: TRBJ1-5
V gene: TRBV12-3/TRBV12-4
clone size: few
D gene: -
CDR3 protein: CASTPGSSGVGQPQHF
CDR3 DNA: TGTGCCAGCACTCCTGGGAGTTCGGGGGTGGGTCAGCCCCAGCATTTT

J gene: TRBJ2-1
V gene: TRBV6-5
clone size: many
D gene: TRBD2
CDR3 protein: CASRNAGGEQFF
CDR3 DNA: TGTGCCAGCAGGAACGCGGGAGGAGAGCAGTTCTTC

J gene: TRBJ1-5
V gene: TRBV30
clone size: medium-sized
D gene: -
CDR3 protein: CAFRVPGQPQHF
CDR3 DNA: TGTGCCTTCAGGGTCCCCGGGCAGCCCCAGCATTTT

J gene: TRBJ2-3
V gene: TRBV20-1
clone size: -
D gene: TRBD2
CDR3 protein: CSAGPGGGRTDTQYF
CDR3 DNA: TGCAGTGCCGGACCTGGCGGGGGTCGCACAGATACGCAGTATTTT

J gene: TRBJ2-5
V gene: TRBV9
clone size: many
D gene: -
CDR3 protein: CASSVEGPQKTQYF
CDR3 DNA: TGTGCCAGCAGCGTGGAGGGTCCTCAAAAGACCCAGTACTTC

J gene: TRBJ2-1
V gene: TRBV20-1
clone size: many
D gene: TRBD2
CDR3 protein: CSASGGGSPYNEQFF
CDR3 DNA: TGCAGTGCTAGCGGCGGGGGGTCCCCCTACAATGAGCAGTTCTTC

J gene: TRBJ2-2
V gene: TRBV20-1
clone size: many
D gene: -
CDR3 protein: CSARDGSTVVTGELFF
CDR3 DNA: TGCAGTGCTAGAGATGGATCAACGGTTGTGACCGGGGAGCTGTTTTTT

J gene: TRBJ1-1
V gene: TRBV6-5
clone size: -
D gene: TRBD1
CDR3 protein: CASSEDRPNTEAFF
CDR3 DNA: TGTGCCAGCAGCGAGGACAGGCCGAACACTGAAGCTTTCTTT

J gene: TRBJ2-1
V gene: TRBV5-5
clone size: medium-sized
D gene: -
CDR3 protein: CASSLSYATEQFF
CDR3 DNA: TGTGCCAGCAGCTTGTCTTATGCAACTGAGCAGTTCTTC

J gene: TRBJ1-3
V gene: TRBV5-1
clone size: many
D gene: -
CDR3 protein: CASSSYSSGNTIYF
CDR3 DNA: TGCGCCAGCAGCTCCTACAGCTCTGGAAACACCATATATTTT

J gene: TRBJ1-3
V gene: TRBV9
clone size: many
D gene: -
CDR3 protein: CASSVGVSGNTIYF
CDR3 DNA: TGTGCCAGCAGCGTAGGGGTCTCTGGAAACACCATATATTTT

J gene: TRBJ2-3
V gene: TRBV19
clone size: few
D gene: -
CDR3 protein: CASSVDGAELYTQYF
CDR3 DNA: TGTGCCAGTAGCGTGGACGGGGCTGAGTTATATACGCAGTATTTT

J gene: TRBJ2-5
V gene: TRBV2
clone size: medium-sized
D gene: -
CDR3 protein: CASSSGLPYGETQYF
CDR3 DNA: TGTGCCAGCAGTTCGGGACTCCCCTATGGAGAGACCCAGTACTTC